The sequence of this TCR beta chain was determined in a study of blood T cell repertoires in COVID-19. Study-level information: Donors in the United States, Italy and Spain gave samples during acute or convalescent COVID-19. T cells, B-cell-depleted T cells, or PBMCs supplied cDNA or gDNA.

CDR1 and CDR2 from the germline V gene are SGHDT and YYEEEE. The CDR3 has 15 residues. V was clipped by 1 base and J by 1 base, with 11 bases between them. Some clones are missing from TCRdb's copy, which holds only in-frame ones; the method was immunoSEQ multiplex PCR. Of under 150,000 clones listed, about 85% are singletons. Sequenced sample: peripheral blood. This chain uses TRBV5-6 with TRBJ1-1; D gene ambiguous. The clonotype originates from a man of 80 years or more with acute or convalescent COVID-19. CDR3 DNA sequence: TGTGCCAGCAGCTTGTTTCAGGCGTCGAACACTGAAGCTTTCTTT. It codes for CASSLFQASNTEAFF.